The clone carrying this T cell receptor beta chain showed up just a few times. These data come from a study of blood T cell repertoires in COVID-19. Overall study: The study drew acute and convalescent COVID-19 samples from the United States, Italy and Spain. PBMCs, B-cell-depleted T cells, or T cells provided the cDNA or gDNA that made up the material.

V shed 4 bases and J 4 bases; nucleotides not matched to a gene: 8. Germline V CDR1 and CDR2: SGHVS, FQNEAQ. CDR3 length: 16 amino acids. Source study methods: Estimated nucleated cell counts came from reference gene primer amplification. Repertoires were generated with immunoSEQ multiplex PCR, while TCRdb's copy carries only in-frame clones and drops some. That table is the source of V, J and clone size, and D and trimming were worked out from the DNA. This table holds tens of thousands of clones, approximately 87% found once. The sequence was collected from a woman aged 70 to 79 with acute or convalescent COVID-19. The material sequenced was peripheral blood. The chain links TRBV7-8 to TRBJ2-2; 8 nucleotides match TRBD2. CDR3 coding DNA: TGTGCCAGCAGCTGGTCCAGCGGGAGACTCACCGGGGAGCTGTTTTTT. Encoded protein: CASSWSSGRLTGELFF.